This entry is about one TCR beta chain. Its antigen has not been determined. Qualities for individual bases were not recorded, and no much larger clone is one base off. Genomic DNA obtained from frozen pancreas tissue was processed for repertoire sequencing. The DNeasy Blood and Tissue Kit was used to extract 2-3 ug of genomic DNA from umbilical cord blood or frozen pancreas. On the immunoSEQ human TCRbeta survey platform, a two-step multiplex PCR amplified and barcoded the TCRbeta CDR3 regions. Illumina instruments were used to sequence the libraries, and IgH from the same samples was sequenced in parallel. The paper's data handling went like this. Raw reads were filtered against IMGT V, D, J definitions and were binned using a nearest-neighbor algorithm so that PCR and sequencing errors were removed. Clones were defined as identical nucleotide sequences, and differential abundance between tissues was assessed by per-clone Fisher exact tests with a pFDR threshold of p<0.01. A minimum inclusion filter of 10 in either sample excluded clones with frequencies too low for statistical inference. The immunoSEQ Analyzer was used for pairwise clonal comparisons, while IMGT tools were used to assess gene family usage. TCRdb took this table from immuneACCESS and kept in-frame rearrangements with V and J called. Such tables lack part of the clones; where checked against another copy, unresolved V genes explain under half of the gap, and the rest is unexplained. That table is the source of V, J and clone size, and D and trimming were worked out from the DNA. This sample comprises more than 90,000 clones, 60% to 80% of them detected only once. Approximately 1.9% of the sample comes from the top ten.

The V end loses 5 bases and the J end loses 1 base, and a stretch of 13 bases separates them. CDR1 SEHNR and CDR2 FQNEAQ were looked up in the germline V gene (reference sequence). CDR3 length: 15 amino acids, cysteine to phenylalanine. Only CDR3 DNA remains: 45 bases, in frame from the first base. This sample was taken from a study of fetal regulatory T cell absence and autoimmunity (dated by TCRdb to the late 2010s). Notes on the research overall: The IPEX patients showed exocrine pancreas autoimmunity in the absence of clinical diabetes.

Findings and caveats that apply to the study as a whole: Cord blood and pancreas had broadly similar TRB gene family usage, which resembled published neonatal and adult repertoires. The TCR compartment showed significant oligoclonal enrichment in pancreas versus cord blood, with some top clones over 80-fold enriched. The oligoclonal enrichment was interpreted as supporting antigen-driven autoimmunity in the pancreas before birth in IPEX syndrome.

The chain was built from TRBV7-9 and TRBJ2-3; a tentative D match to TRBD2 spans 6 bases. What was sequenced was pancreas tissue. This sequence was found in a male donor with IPEX syndrome. The CDR3 region reads CASSPPQRGTDTQYF. Here is the DNA: TGTGCCAGCAGCCCCCCCCAGCGGGGCACAGATACGCAGTATTTT.